This TCR beta chain was captured by sequencing in a study of beta chain features in type 1 diabetes. This CDR3 spans 12 amino acids. The germline V and J ends were trimmed by 0 bases and 13 bases, with 13 bases remaining between them. Per the germline V gene, CDR1 is SGDLS and CDR2 is YYNGEE. Of the isolated RNA, all was reverse transcribed, and so the sequenced material was expressed TCRB transcripts. Clones were read by immunoSEQ multiplex PCR, and TCRdb kept only the in-frame ones, dropping some. Of about 140,000 clones in the sample, roughly 10% were seen once. This clone was seen a handful of times.

Sequencing was done on a sample of central memory CD4+ T cells from blood. V usage is TRBV9 and J usage is TRBJ1-2; no firm D call. This clonotype was sampled from a woman in her thirties or forties in good health. CDR3 in DNA: TGTGCCAGCAGCGTAGGGAATGAGGCGGTCACCTTC. Its translation: CASSVGNEAVTF.